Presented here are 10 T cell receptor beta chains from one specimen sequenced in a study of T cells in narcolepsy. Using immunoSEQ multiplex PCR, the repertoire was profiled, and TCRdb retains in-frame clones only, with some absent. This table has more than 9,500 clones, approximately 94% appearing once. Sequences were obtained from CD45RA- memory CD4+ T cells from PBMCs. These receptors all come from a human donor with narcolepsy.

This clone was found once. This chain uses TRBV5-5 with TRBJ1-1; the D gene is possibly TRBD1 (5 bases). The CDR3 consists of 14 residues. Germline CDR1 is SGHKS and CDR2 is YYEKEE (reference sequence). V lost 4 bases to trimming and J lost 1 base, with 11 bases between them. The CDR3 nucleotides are TGTGCCAGCAGCAGGGGACTTCGGAACACTGAAGCTTTCTTT. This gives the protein CASSRGLRNTEAFF. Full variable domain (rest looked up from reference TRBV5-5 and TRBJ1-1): DAGVTQSPTHLIKTRGQQVTLRCSPISGHKSVSWYQQVLGQGPQFIFQYYEKEERGRGNFPDRFSARQFPNYSSELNVNALLLGDSALYLCASSRGLRNTEAFFGQGTRLTVV.

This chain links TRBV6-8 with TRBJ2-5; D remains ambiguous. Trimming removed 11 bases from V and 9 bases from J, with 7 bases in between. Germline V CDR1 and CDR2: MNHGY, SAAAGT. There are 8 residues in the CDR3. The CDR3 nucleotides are TGTGCCTTCGGTCCCCAGTACTTC. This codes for CAFGPQYF.

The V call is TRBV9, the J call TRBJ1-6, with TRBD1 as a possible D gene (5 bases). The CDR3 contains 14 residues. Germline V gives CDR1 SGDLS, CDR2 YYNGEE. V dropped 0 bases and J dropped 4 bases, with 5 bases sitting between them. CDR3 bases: TGTGCCAGCAGCGTAGGGACATATAATTCACCCCTCCACTTT. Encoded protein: CASSVGTYNSPLHF.

The CDR3 protein is CASSLDMKGAGDIYF. The CDR3 DNA reads as TGTGCCAGCAGCTTGGATATGAAAGGTGCAGGGGACATATATTTT. The V gene is TRBV5-6, the J gene TRBJ1-3; tentative D call: TRBD1 (6 bases). V lost 0 bases and J 12 bases, leaving 19 bases between the germline ends. The CDR3 has 15 amino acids. In germline, CDR1 is SGHDT, CDR2 YYEEEE. The full variable domain, its missing parts supplied by reference TRBV5-6 and TRBJ1-3, is DAGVTQSPTHLIKTRGQQVTLRCSPKSGHDTVSWYQQALGQGPQFIFQYYEEEERQRGNFPDRFSGHQFPNYSSELNVNALLLGDSALYLCASSLDMKGAGDIYFGEGSWLTVV.

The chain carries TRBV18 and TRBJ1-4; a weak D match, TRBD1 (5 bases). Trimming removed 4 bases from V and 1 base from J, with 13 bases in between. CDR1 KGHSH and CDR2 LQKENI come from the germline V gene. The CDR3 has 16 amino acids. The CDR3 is CASSLKGTVTNEKLFF. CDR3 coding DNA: TGTGCCAGCTCACTGAAAGGGACGGTAACTAATGAAAAACTGTTTTTT.

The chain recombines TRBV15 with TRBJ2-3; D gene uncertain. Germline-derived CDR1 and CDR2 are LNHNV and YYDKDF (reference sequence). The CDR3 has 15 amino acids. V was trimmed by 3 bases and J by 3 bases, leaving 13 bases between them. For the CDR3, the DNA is TGTGCCACCAGCAGTCTAAACACCCAGACAGATACGCAGTATTTT. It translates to CATSSLNTQTDTQYF.

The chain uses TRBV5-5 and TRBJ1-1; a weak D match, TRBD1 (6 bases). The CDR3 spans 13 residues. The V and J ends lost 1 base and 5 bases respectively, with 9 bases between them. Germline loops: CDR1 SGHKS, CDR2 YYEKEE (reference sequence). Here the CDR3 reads CASSLTGFTEAFF. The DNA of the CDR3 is TGTGCCAGCAGCTTGACAGGGTTTACTGAAGCTTTCTTT.

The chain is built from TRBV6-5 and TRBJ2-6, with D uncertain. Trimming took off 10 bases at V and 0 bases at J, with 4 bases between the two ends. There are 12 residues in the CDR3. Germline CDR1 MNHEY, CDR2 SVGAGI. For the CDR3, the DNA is TGTGCCATCAACTCTGGGGCCAACGTCCTGACTTTC. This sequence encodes CAINSGANVLTF.

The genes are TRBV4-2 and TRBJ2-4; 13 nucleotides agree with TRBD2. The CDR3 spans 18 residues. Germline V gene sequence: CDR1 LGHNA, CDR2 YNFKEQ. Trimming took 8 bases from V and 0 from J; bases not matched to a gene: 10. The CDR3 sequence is CASGLGTSGTLAKNIQYF. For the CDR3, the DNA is TGTGCCAGCGGGCTCGGGACTAGCGGGACTCTAGCCAAAAACATTCAGTACTTC.

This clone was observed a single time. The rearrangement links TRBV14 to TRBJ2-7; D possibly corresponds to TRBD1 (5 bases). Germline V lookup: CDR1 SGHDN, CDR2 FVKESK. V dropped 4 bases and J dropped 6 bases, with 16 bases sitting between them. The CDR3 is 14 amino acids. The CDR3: CASSRHGATGEQYF. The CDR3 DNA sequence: TGTGCCAGCAGCCGCCATGGGGCTACTGGCGAGCAGTACTTC.